These T cell receptor beta chains were read from a single sample in a study of early T cells in non-severe SARS-CoV-2 infection. TCRdb processed the 5' RACE reads anew with MiXCR; each CDR3 protein has one entry. The sample consists of around 70,000 distinct CDR3 sequences, 12% of them appearing once. Sequenced sample: whole blood. These receptors originate from an adult who was a healthcare worker with PCR-confirmed SARS-CoV-2 infection or an uninfected control (not recorded which). CDR3s include the opening cysteine and the closing phenylalanine or tryptophan. The order of the fields is J gene, clone size, D gene, V gene, CDR3 DNA, CDR3 protein. The D gene is left open where the match is weak. Not all rows give a size; the values are once, few, many and, for expanded clones, a class.

TRBJ2-5	once	TRBD1	TRBV11-2	TGTGCCAGCAGCTTAGAAGGGACAGGGTGGGAGACCCAGTACTTC	CASSLEGTGWETQYF
TRBJ2-7	many	TRBD2	TRBV10-1	TGCGCCAGCAGTGAGTCGAGGCTAGCGGGCTACGAGCAGTACTTC	CASSESRLAGYEQYF
TRBJ1-5	many	.	TRBV7-3	TGTGCCAGCAGCCTCACGGCCAATCAGCCCCAGCATTTT	CASSLTANQPQHF
TRBJ1-5	many	.	TRBV21-1	TGTGCCAGCAGCAAAGCGGAGGTAGCTCAGCCCCAGCATTTT	CASSKAEVAQPQHF
TRBJ1-6	few	.	TRBV20-1	TGCAGTGCTACCTCCGCTGAAGGGAATTCACCCCTCCACTTT	CSATSAEGNSPLHF
TRBJ2-7	many	TRBD1	TRBV28	TGTGCCAGCAGTCCCTCGGTAGGGGGCCCAGGCGAGCAGTACTTC	CASSPSVGGPGEQYF
TRBJ2-7	many	TRBD1	TRBV19	TGTGCCAGTAGTATAGAGGGGACAGCCTCCTACGAGCAGTACTTC	CASSIEGTASYEQYF
TRBJ2-7	many	.	TRBV4-2	TGTGCCAGCAGCCAAGAGTGGCAGGCCTACGAGCAGTACTTC	CASSQEWQAYEQYF
TRBJ2-1	.	.	TRBV10-3	TGTGCCATCAGTTTACCCGGGACGGACAATGAGCAGTTCTTC	CAISLPGTDNEQFF
TRBJ2-2	many	.	TRBV29-1	TGCAGCGTTGATCCCGGCGGGATTTCCACCGGGGAGCTGTTTTTT	CSVDPGGISTGELFF
TRBJ1-5	many	.	TRBV28	TGTGCCAGCAGCGTGACAGGAGTTGGCAATCAGCCCCAGCATTTT	CASSVTGVGNQPQHF
TRBJ1-1	many	.	TRBV2	TGTGCCAGCAGTACACCATCAGGGAACACTGAAGCTTTCTTT	CASSTPSGNTEAFF
TRBJ1-1	many	.	TRBV18	TGTGCCAGCTCCGGGAACCACATGAACACTGAAGCTTTCTTT	CASSGNHMNTEAFF
TRBJ2-7	many	.	TRBV28	TGTGCCAGCAGTTCCCTAAGCTCCTACGAGCAGTACTTC	CASSSLSSYEQYF
TRBJ2-7	many	TRBD1	TRBV18	TGTGCCAGCTCTCCCGGGACAGGGACCTACGAGCAGTACTTC	CASSPGTGTYEQYF
TRBJ2-3	.	TRBD2	TRBV12-3/TRBV12-4	TGTGCCAGCAGTGTTAGCGGGAGAGGAGCAGATACGCAGTATTTT	CASSVSGRGADTQYF
TRBJ2-2	many	.	TRBV6-2/TRBV6-3	TGTGCCAGCAGGGGACAAGCGAACACCGGGGAGCTGTTTTTT	CASRGQANTGELFF